What follows are 18 T cell receptor beta chains derived from one specimen sequenced in a study of blood T cell dynamics during melanoma immunotherapy. Documented time point: pre-treatment baseline. Profiled with immunoSEQ multiplex PCR; TCRdb holds only in-frame clones, not every one. Of approximately 9,500 clones listed, about 85% are singletons. The sequencing here drew on blood, taken from a patient treated with checkpoint blockade. The receptors derive from a human donor with melanoma.

The J gene is TRBJ2-7, the V gene TRBV10-3; a weak D match, TRBD2 (8 bases). The CDR3 is 13 amino acids. CDR1 and CDR2 from the germline V gene are ENHRY and SYGVKD. V lost 10 bases and J 4 bases, leaving 17 bases between the germline ends. The CDR3 region is CATRGGLGYEQYV. The CDR3 bases are TGTGCCACCAGGGGGGGACTAGGATACGAGCAGTACGTC.

This chain uses TRBV7-8 with TRBJ1-2, with TRBD1 identical over 12 bases. This CDR3 region has 15 residues. With 5 bases clipped from V and 4 bases from J, the junction kept 5 bases outside the gene matches. Germline CDR1 is SGHVS and CDR2 is FQNEAQ. The CDR3 DNA follows: TGTGCCAGCAGCGCGGGGACAGGGGGCGGCTATGGCTACACCTTC. It is translated as CASSAGTGGGYGYTF.

V is TRBV6-6 and J is TRBJ2-7; 15 bases align to TRBD2. This CDR3 comprises 16 residues. J gave up 4 bases and V 4 bases, and 5 bases lay outside the gene matches. From germline, CDR1 is MNHNY and CDR2 SVGAGI (reference sequence). CDR3 bases: TGTGCCAGCAGTTTGGGGGGGACTAGCGGGAGGTACGAGCAGTACGTC. This sequence encodes CASSLGGTSGRYEQYV.

The chain combines TRBV19 with TRBJ2-2, with 10 bases identical to TRBD2. Germline lookup yields CDR1 LNHDA and CDR2 SQIVND (reference sequence). The length of the CDR3 is 16 residues. Trimming removed 4 bases from V and 1 base from J; junction bases left unmatched: 3. CDR3 amino acids: CASSTRLAGNTGELFF. CDR3 coding DNA: TGTGCCAGTAGTACCCGACTAGCGGGGAACACCGGGGAGCTGTTTTTT.

V usage is TRBV6-1 and J usage is TRBJ2-6; a possible D gene is TRBD1 (5 bases). V lost 2 bases and J lost 2, with 10 bases in between. The V gene's germline CDR1 is MNHNS and CDR2 SASEGT. The CDR3 totals 16 residues. CDR3 protein: CASSEFLGPGANVLTF. CDR3 DNA sequence: TGTGCCAGCAGTGAATTCCTGGGGCCTGGGGCCAACGTCCTGACTTTC.

V and J are TRBV19 and TRBJ1-1; D might be TRBD1 (6 bases). This CDR3 has 13 residues. Trimming stripped 4 bases from V and 3 bases from J, with 9 bases between. CDR1 LNHDA and CDR2 SQIVND come from the germline V gene (reference sequence). The DNA for the CDR3 is TGTGCCAGTAGTAGCACAGGGCACACTGAAGCTTTCTTT. Protein: CASSSTGHTEAFF.

The V and J genes are TRBV11-3 and TRBJ2-7; 8 bases fit TRBD1. The CDR3 has 15 amino acids. Per the germline V gene, CDR1 is SGHNT and CDR2 is YENEEA. The ends lost 0 bases at V and 4 bases at J; junction bases unmatched: 5. CDR3 bases: TGTGCCAGCAGCTTAGAGTCAGGGGGCGCGTACGAGCAGTACTTC. Amino acid sequence: CASSLESGGAYEQYF. The full variable domain, its missing parts supplied by reference TRBV11-3 and TRBJ2-7, is EAGVVQSPRYKIIEKKQPVAFWCNPISGHNTLYWYLQNLGQGPELLIRYENEEAVDDSQLPKDRFSAERLKGVDSTLKIQPAELGDSAVYLCASSLESGGAYEQYFGPGTRLTVT.

This rearrangement joins TRBV2 to TRBJ1-6, with D maybe TRBD1 (5 bases). The V end lost 10 bases, the J end lost 7 bases, and 14 bases lay between the germline ends. Germline CDR1 and CDR2: SNHLY and FYNNEI. The CDR3 spans 13 residues. CDR3 in amino acids: CATYQGSNSPLHF. The CDR3 DNA follows: TGTGCCACCTATCAGGGTTCGAATTCACCCCTCCACTTT.

As DNA, the CDR3 is TGTGCCAGCAGTTGGGTCTCCAGCACAGATACGCAGTATTTT. It translates to CASSWVSSTDTQYF. The chain has TRBV6-6 and TRBJ2-3; D is undetermined. In germline, CDR1 is MNHNY, CDR2 SVGAGI (reference sequence). CDR3 size: 14 residues. The V and J ends lost 4 bases and 0 bases respectively, with 8 bases between them.

V gene TRBV18 combines with J gene TRBJ2-5; TRBD2 matches at 10 bases. The CDR3 contains 15 residues. The germline gives CDR1 KGHSH, CDR2 LQKENI. Germline trimming cut 3 bases from V and 1 base from J; bases unmatched to any gene: 2. The CDR3 reads CASSPGLALQETQYF. For the CDR3, the DNA is TGTGCCAGCTCACCGGGACTAGCGCTCCAAGAGACCCAGTACTTC.

The chain is built from TRBV30 and TRBJ2-2, with D unclear. The CDR3 contains 12 residues. Germline assignment: CDR1 GTSNPN and CDR2 SVGIG (reference sequence). Trimming stripped 8 bases from V and 6 bases from J, with 13 bases between. This chain's CDR3 is CAHQGSPGELFF. The DNA for the CDR3 is TGTGCCCACCAAGGTTCCCCCGGGGAGCTGTTTTTT.

This chain joins TRBV19 and TRBJ1-2; TRBD1 matches at 8 bases. Trimming removed 9 bases from V and 3 bases from J; junction bases left unmatched: 9. This CDR3 contains 14 residues. The germline gives CDR1 LNHDA, CDR2 SQIVND (reference sequence). For the CDR3, the DNA is TGTGCCAGCCTGGACAGGGCTACTTACTATGGCTACACCTTC. Translating it yields CASLDRATYYGYTF.

In this sample, this clone turned up once. The final CDR3 position lacks the conserved phenylalanine or tryptophan, pointing to a likely read error. It is unclear where the CDR3 begins or ends on the DNA, so no DNA is shown, and the CDR3 is as TCRdb lists it. The rearrangement joins TRBV25-1 to TRBJ1-4. Germline V gene data show CDR1 as MGHDK and CDR2 as SYGVNS. Both ends counted, the CDR3 spans 8 residues. The chain's CDR3 is CASSDPSG.

V gene TRBV5-1 combines with J gene TRBJ2-7, with unresolved D. The CDR3 spans 14 residues. Germline V gives CDR1 SGHRS, CDR2 YFSETQ. Trimming stripped 0 bases from V and 6 bases from J, with 13 bases between. CDR3 coding DNA: TGCGCCAGCAGCTTGGCCGAGATTTTCGGCGAGCAGTACTTC. Translated, it gives CASSLAEIFGEQYF. Full variable domain (remainder filled in from reference TRBV5-1 and TRBJ2-7): KAGVTQTPRYLIKTRGQQVTLSCSPISGHRSVSWYQQTPGQGLQFLFEYFSETQRNKGNFPGRFSGRQFSNSRSEMNVSTLELGDSALYLCASSLAEIFGEQYFGPGTRLTVT.

This clone came up once. J is TRBJ1-1 and V is TRBV6-5; D is unclear. CDR3 length: 14 amino acids. Trimming took off 6 bases at V and 4 bases at J, with 15 bases between the two ends. The germline V gene encodes CDR1 MNHEY and CDR2 SVGAGI. CDR3 in DNA: TGTGCCAGCAGAGAAGACGGGGTGGGCACTGAAGCTTTCTTT. It specifies CASREDGVGTEAFF.

This rearrangement joins TRBV28 to TRBJ2-6; 7 bases map to TRBD1. The CDR3 is 19 amino acids. Germline CDR1 is MDHEN and CDR2 is SYDVKM. After removal of 3 bases from V and 4 bases from J, the junction contained 15 bases not matched to a gene. The CDR3 DNA follows: TGTGCCAGCAGTTTCGTTTGGGGAAAGGGGGCGTCAGGGGCCAACGTCCTGACTTTC. Translated: CASSFVWGKGASGANVLTF.

The J gene is TRBJ2-7, the V gene TRBV7-6; D is uncertain. The ends were cut back, 5 bases at V and 3 bases at J, with 11 bases in the middle. This CDR3 is 13 amino acids long. From germline, CDR1 is SGHVS and CDR2 FNYEAQ. The CDR3 region is CASSPGPNYEQYV. Written as DNA, the CDR3 is TGTGCCAGCAGCCCTGGACCCAACTACGAGCAGTACGTC.

This clone was recorded only once. The chain uses TRBV5-1 and TRBJ1-6, with D unclear. Between the trimmed V and J ends, which lost 1 base and 9 bases, there was a span of 17 bases. CDR1 and CDR2 from the germline V gene are SGHRS and YFSETQ. The CDR3 extends over 16 amino acids. The CDR3 DNA sequence: TGCGCCAGCAGCTTGAGGAGGGTTCGGTACGGTTCACCCCTCCACTTT. Translating gives CASSLRRVRYGSPLHF.